These 7 T cell receptor beta chains were sequenced from one sample in a study of siplizumab effects on memory and regulatory T cells. The protocol was immunoSEQ multiplex PCR, while the TCRdb copy is restricted to in-frame clones and leaves out a portion. Of around 87,000 clones in the sample, 90% were seen once. Sequences were obtained from CD4+ T cells sorted from blood. These receptors were taken from a human donor in good health.

This clone was observed a single time. The chain recombines TRBV5-4 with TRBJ2-7, with TRBD1 as a possible D gene (5 bases). The CDR3 spans 13 residues. Germline V gives CDR1 SGHNT, CDR2 YYREEE (reference sequence). With 3 bases removed from V and 2 bases from J, the gap between germline ends came to 9 bases. The CDR3 loop reads CASSSGITYEQYF. DNA of the CDR3: TGTGCCAGCAGCTCAGGGATTACCTACGAGCAGTACTTC.

The rearrangement joins TRBV18 to TRBJ2-3; tentative D call: TRBD1 (5 bases). V lost 2 bases to trimming and J lost 2 bases, with 11 bases between them. This CDR3 comprises 15 residues. CDR1 and CDR2 (germline): KGHSH, LQKENI. CDR3 protein: CASSPTDRVTDTQYF. CDR3 in DNA: TGTGCCAGCTCACCAACCGACAGAGTCACAGATACGCAGTATTTT. The whole variable domain, filled in from reference TRBV18 and TRBJ2-3, reads NAGVMQNPRHLVRRRGQEARLRCSPMKGHSHVYWYRQLPEEGLKFMVYLQKENIIDESGMPKERFSAEFPKEGPSILRIQQVVRGDSAAYFCASSPTDRVTDTQYFGPGTRLTVL.

The V gene is TRBV11-1, the J gene TRBJ2-2; 11 positions match TRBD2. CDR3 length: 15 residues. Germline assignment: CDR1 SGHAT and CDR2 FQDESV (reference sequence). With 3 bases clipped from V and 6 bases from J, the junction kept 3 bases outside the gene matches. The CDR3 loop is CASSFSGRGSGELFF. The DNA for the CDR3 is TGTGCCAGCAGCTTTAGCGGGAGGGGGTCCGGGGAGCTGTTTTTT. The entire variable domain, with the rest obtained from reference TRBV11-1 and TRBJ2-2, is as follows: EAEVAQSPRYKITEKSQAVAFWCDPISGHATLYWYRQILGQGPELLVQFQDESVVDDSQLPKDRFSAERLKGVDSTLKIQPAELGDSAMYLCASSFSGRGSGELFFGEGSRLTVL.

The V call is TRBV19, the J call TRBJ1-3; D uncertain. The germline gives CDR1 LNHDA, CDR2 SQIVND (reference sequence). V lost 4 bases and J 3 bases, leaving 16 bases between the germline ends. The CDR3 is made up of 16 amino acids. CDR3 sequence: CASSRPGGLFGNTIYF. CDR3 nucleotides: TGTGCCAGTAGTAGGCCAGGCGGCCTCTTTGGAAACACCATATATTTT.

The V gene is TRBV7-9, the J gene TRBJ1-2; 7 positions match TRBD1. V was pared by 5 bases and J by 3 bases, with 12 bases of the junction left unmatched. The CDR3 has 16 residues. Germline values: CDR1 SEHNR, CDR2 FQNEAQ (reference sequence). The CDR3 bases are TGTGCCAGCAGCCAGTTCCGGGCAGGGGGAGACTATGGCTACACCTTC. Amino acids: CASSQFRAGGDYGYTF. Together with reference TRBV7-9 and TRBJ1-2, the CDR3 gives the full variable domain: DTGVSQNPRHKITKRGQNVTFRCDPISEHNRLYWYRQTLGQGPEFLTYFQNEAQLEKSRLLSDRFSAERPKGSFSTLEIQRTEQGDSAMYLCASSQFRAGGDYGYTFGSGTRLTVV.

The chain is built from TRBV28 and TRBJ2-3, with D possibly matching TRBD2 (6 bases). The CDR3 is 15 amino acids. CDR1 and CDR2 from the germline V gene are MDHEN and SYDVKM. V shed 7 bases and J shed 2 bases, with 16 bases lying between them. CDR3 amino acids: CASTPGTGLTDTQYF. CDR3 DNA sequence: TGTGCCAGCACCCCCGGGACTGGCCTCACAGATACGCAGTATTTT.

The CDR3 sequence: CASSLLQGTDTQYF. The CDR3 region has the DNA TGTGCCAGCAGCTTGTTACAGGGCACAGATACGCAGTATTTT. The chain is built from TRBV7-2 and TRBJ2-3, with D perhaps matching TRBD1 (5 bases). The CDR3 totals 14 residues. CDR1 is SGHTA, CDR2 FQGNSA, per germline. V lost 3 bases and J 1 base, leaving 8 bases between the germline ends.